Listed here are 9 T cell receptor beta chains from one sample, sequenced in a study of blood T cell repertoires in COVID-19. Sequencing was performed with immunoSEQ multiplex PCR; in TCRdb, only in-frame clones are kept and a portion is missing. The sample records fewer than 200,000 clones, around 93% being singletons. The sample was peripheral blood. Receptors were obtained from a woman between 50 and 59 years old with acute or convalescent COVID-19.

The chain employs TRBV29-1 and TRBJ1-2; TRBD1 matches at 7 bases. The CDR3 is 12 amino acids. Germline CDR1 and CDR2: SQVTM and ANQGSEA. After removal of 6 bases from V and 4 bases from J, the junction contained 5 bases not matched to a gene. The CDR3 DNA follows: TGCAGCGTCGCCGGGACAGTCTATGGCTACACCTTC. It is translated as CSVAGTVYGYTF. The full variable domain, in which reference TRBV29-1 and TRBJ1-2 provide the parts outside the CDR3, is SAVISQKPSRDICQRGTSLTIQCQVDSQVTMMFWYRQQPGQSLTLIATANQGSEATYESGFVIDKFPISRPNLTFSTLTVSNMSPEDSSIYLCSVAGTVYGYTFGSGTRLTVV.

The chain has TRBV3-1 (or the pseudogene TRBV3-2) and TRBJ2-2; the D gene is possibly TRBD2 (6 bases). Germline CDR1 LGHDT, CDR2 YNNKEL (reference sequence). V lost 8 bases and J 6 bases, leaving 16 bases between the germline ends. This CDR3 contains 14 residues. The CDR3 loop reads CASGPRTKSGELFF. Here the CDR3 DNA reads TGTGCCAGCGGACCTAGGACTAAGTCCGGGGAGCTGTTTTTT.

This clone was counted between two and nine times. V gene TRBV18 combines with J gene TRBJ1-1; D possibly corresponds to TRBD1 (5 bases). The ends were cut back, 0 bases at V and 5 bases at J, with 10 bases in the middle. Germline CDR1 is KGHSH and CDR2 is LQKENI. The CDR3 sequence is 14 residues long. CDR3 protein: CASSPPRTRTEAFF. The CDR3, as DNA: TGTGCCAGCTCACCACCGAGGACAAGAACTGAAGCTTTCTTT.

This chain joins TRBV18 and TRBJ2-1, with D possibly matching TRBD1 (5 bases). V lost 1 base and J lost 4, with 11 bases in between. The CDR3 is made up of 15 amino acids. Germline V lookup: CDR1 KGHSH, CDR2 LQKENI. CDR3 coding DNA: TGTGCCAGCTCACCACAAGACAGCGCTTACAATGAGCAGTTCTTC. It codes for CASSPQDSAYNEQFF.

This chain joins TRBV6-5 and TRBJ1-5, with D uncertain. The CDR3 is made up of 15 amino acids. Germline CDR1 MNHEY, CDR2 SVGAGI. Trimming shortened V by 4 bases and J by 0 bases, and 10 bases separated the two germline ends. The CDR3 sequence is CASSSGIYSNQPQHF. The CDR3 DNA reads TGTGCCAGCAGTTCGGGAATCTATAGCAATCAGCCCCAGCATTTT.

The chain joins TRBV30 to TRBJ1-3, with TRBD1 as a possible D gene (6 bases). Germline-derived CDR1 and CDR2 are GTSNPN and SVGIG (reference sequence). The CDR3 sequence is 12 residues long. The germline V and J ends were trimmed by 4 bases and 2 bases, with 6 bases remaining between them. The CDR3 spells CAWNRAGNTIYF. In DNA, the CDR3 is TGTGCCTGGAACAGGGCTGGAAACACCATATATTTT.

Only a few counts were recorded for this clone. The sample contains more than one DNA sequence encoding this CDR3. The rearrangement joins TRBV7-2 to TRBJ2-7, with a possible D match to TRBD1 (6 bases). Trimming removed 2 bases from V and 0 bases from J, with 8 bases in between. Germline CDR1 reads SGHTA; CDR2 reads FQGNSA. The CDR3 runs to 14 residues. The CDR3 coding sequence is TGTGCCAGCAGCTTACAGGGGCGCTCCTACGAGCAGTACTTC. This encodes CASSLQGRSYEQYF.

This chain links TRBV14 with TRBJ1-4; D might be TRBD1 (6 bases). Germline assignment: CDR1 SGHDN and CDR2 FVKESK. Trimming took 1 base from V and 7 from J, leaving 13 bases between them. CDR3 length: 15 amino acids. CDR3 nucleotide sequence: TGTGCCAGCAGCCAAGGGACAGCACTTGCTGAAAAACTGTTTTTT. It is translated as CASSQGTALAEKLFF.

The chain has TRBV7-8 and TRBJ2-7, with D unresolved. The CDR3 totals 14 residues. Germline assignment: CDR1 SGHVS and CDR2 FQNEAQ. The V and J ends lost 2 bases and 0 bases respectively, with 8 bases between them. The chain's CDR3 is CASSLIQASYEQYF. Here the CDR3 DNA reads TGTGCCAGCAGCTTAATCCAGGCCTCCTACGAGCAGTACTTC.